Here is one T cell receptor beta chain with its context. Its target is unknown. J lost 2 bases, V lost 4 bases, and 1 base had no gene match. The CDR3 contains 13 residues. The germline CDR1 and CDR2 sequences are MGHRA and YSYEKL. This sample is drawn from a study of cytomegalovirus exposure and HLA in healthy donors. Study as a whole: Early release data held 75 million to 90 million unique TCRs from HLA-typed donors. Study-wide findings and caveats: Cytomegalovirus association was listed for approximately 160 TCR beta chains. According to reports, the classifier identified cytomegalovirus status with high specificity and sensitivity. Common viral pathogens seemed to be connected with several of the most significant clusters, according to a later analysis.

13 Jbeta primers and 60 Vbeta primers were used for the PCR. Clones were read by immunoSEQ multiplex PCR, and TCRdb kept only the in-frame ones, dropping some. The table has about 62,000 clones, more than 75% seen once. The rearrangement links TRBV4-1 to TRBJ2-5; 7 nucleotides agree with TRBD2. This sequence was found in a man aged 18 to 35 in good health and CMV-seronegative. Sequenced sample: PBMCs. The CDR3 bases are TGCGCCAGCAGCCCGGGGGGACAAGAGACCCAGTACTTC. The encoded protein is CASSPGGQETQYF.